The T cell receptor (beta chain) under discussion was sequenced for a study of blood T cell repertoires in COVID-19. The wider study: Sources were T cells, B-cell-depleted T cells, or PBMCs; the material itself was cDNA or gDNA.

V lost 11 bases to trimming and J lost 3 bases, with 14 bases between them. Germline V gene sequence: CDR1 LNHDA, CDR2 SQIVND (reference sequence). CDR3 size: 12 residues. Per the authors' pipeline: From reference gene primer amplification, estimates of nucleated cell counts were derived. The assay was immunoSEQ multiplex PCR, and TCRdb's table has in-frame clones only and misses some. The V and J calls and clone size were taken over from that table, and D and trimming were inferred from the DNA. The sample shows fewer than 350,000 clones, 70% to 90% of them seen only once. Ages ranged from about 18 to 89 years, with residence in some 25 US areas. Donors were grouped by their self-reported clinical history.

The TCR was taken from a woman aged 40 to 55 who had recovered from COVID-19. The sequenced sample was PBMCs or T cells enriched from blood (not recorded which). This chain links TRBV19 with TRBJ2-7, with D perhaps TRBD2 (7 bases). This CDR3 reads CAGGAVVYEQYF. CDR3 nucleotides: TGTGCCGGGGGGGCGGTCGTCTACGAGCAGTACTTC.